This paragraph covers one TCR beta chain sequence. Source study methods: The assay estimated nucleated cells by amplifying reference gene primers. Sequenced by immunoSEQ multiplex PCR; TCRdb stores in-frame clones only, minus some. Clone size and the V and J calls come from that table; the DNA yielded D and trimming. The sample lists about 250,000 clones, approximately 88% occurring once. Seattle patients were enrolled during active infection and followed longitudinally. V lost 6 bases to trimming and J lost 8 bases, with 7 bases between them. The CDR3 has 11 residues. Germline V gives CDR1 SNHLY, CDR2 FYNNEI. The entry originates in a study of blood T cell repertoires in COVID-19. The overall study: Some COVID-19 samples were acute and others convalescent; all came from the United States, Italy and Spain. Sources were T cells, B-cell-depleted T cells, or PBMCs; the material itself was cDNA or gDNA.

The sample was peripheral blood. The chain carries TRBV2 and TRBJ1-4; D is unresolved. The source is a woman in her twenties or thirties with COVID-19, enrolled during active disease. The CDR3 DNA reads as TGTGCCAGCAGGGCCGGGGAAAAACTGTTTTTT. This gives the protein CASRAGEKLFF. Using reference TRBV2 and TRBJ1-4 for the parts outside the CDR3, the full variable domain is EPEVTQTPSHQVTQMGQEVILRCVPISNHLYFYWYRQILGQKVEFLVSFYNNEISEKSEIFDDQFSVERPDGSNFTLKIRSTKLEDSAMYFCASRAGEKLFFGSGTQLSVL.